This T cell receptor beta chain was profiled in a study of cytomegalovirus exposure and HLA in healthy donors. Vbeta (60) and Jbeta (13) primers were used in the PCR. This table comes from immunoSEQ multiplex PCR, and its TCRdb copy is limited to in-frame clones, with some not included. The data hold roughly 120,000 clones, with about three quarters observed a single time. Details on this clone: Its antigen is as yet unknown.

Regarding the study as a whole: Segments of the TCR beta V type were, in most cases, productive about 87% or about 30% of the time in an earlier analysis. Analysis performed later found more than 15,000 TCR beta sequences associated with HLA alleles at 0.05 false discovery rate.

CDR3 length: 16 amino acids. The V gene's germline CDR1 is SGDLS and CDR2 YYNGEE. V lost 3 bases, J lost 0 bases, and 15 bases lay in between. Sequenced sample: PBMCs. This clonotype was sampled from a human donor in good health. The chain links TRBV9 to TRBJ1-1; D gene unclear. The CDR3 DNA follows: TGTGCCAGCAGCGACGAAAGAGAGGGATTGAACACTGAAGCTTTCTTT. This gives the protein CASSDEREGLNTEAFF. Combining the CDR3 with reference TRBV9 and TRBJ1-1 gives the whole variable domain DSGVTQTPKHLITATGQRVTLRCSPRSGDLSVYWYQQSLDQGLQFLIQYYNGEERAKGNILERFSAQQFPDLHSELNLSSLELGDSALYFCASSDEREGLNTEAFFGQGTRLTVV.